This T cell receptor beta chain was sequenced during a study of T cells after yellow fever vaccination. General observations from the study: A limited proportion of clonotypes was detected within both the CD4 and CD8 compartments.

As regards this clonotype: As yet, its antigen is unknown.

One entry per CDR3 protein, called by TCRdb with MiXCR from the 5' RACE reads. The sample records just under 600,000 distinct CDR3 sequences, roughly 14% being singletons. In germline, CDR1 is ENHRY, CDR2 SYGVKD. The ends were cut back, 11 bases at V and 5 bases at J, with 16 bases in the middle. CDR3 length: 12 residues. This chain joins TRBV10-3 and TRBJ2-7, with D possibly TRBD1 on 6 matching bases. The sequences come from PBMCs, collected on the day of the yellow fever booster vaccination. The sequence was collected from a man aged 25 to 40 who received the YFV17D yellow fever vaccine. The CDR3: CASRGALDEQYF. CDR3 DNA: TGTGCCTCCAGGGGTGCCCTCGACGAGCAGTACTTC.